Below, 29 T cell receptor beta chains from the same sample are listed, as sequenced in a study of control samples from healthy donors and cancer patients. Profiled with immunoSEQ multiplex PCR; TCRdb holds only in-frame clones, not every one. The table has about 130,000 clones, roughly 90% seen once. Sequenced sample: blood. These receptors were taken from a man aged 18 to 35 in good health.

The chain carries TRBV4-1 and TRBJ1-3; TRBD1 might be the D (5 bases). The length of the CDR3 is 16 residues. V gave up 0 bases and J gave up 4 bases, with 13 bases separating them. Looked up from germline, CDR1 is MGHRA and CDR2 is YSYEKL. CDR3 bases: TGCGCCAGCAGCCAAGACGACAGCCAAAAAGGAAACACCATATATTTT. Translated, it gives CASSQDDSQKGNTIYF.

In this sample, this clone turned up once. The chain employs TRBV3-1 (or the pseudogene TRBV3-2) and TRBJ1-2, with 9 positions matching TRBD1. Germline loops: CDR1 LGHDT, CDR2 YNNKEL (reference sequence). CDR3 length: 14 residues. V lost 3 bases to trimming and J lost 3 bases; unmatched junction nucleotides: 2. CDR3 residues: CASSQGQGDYGYTF. CDR3 coding DNA: TGTGCCAGCAGCCAGGGACAGGGAGACTATGGCTACACCTTC.

The chain links TRBV14 to TRBJ1-6, with 8 bases lining up with TRBD1. Losses at the gene ends were 2 bases for V and 9 bases for J; bases not matched to a gene: 9. Germline CDR1 is SGHDN and CDR2 is FVKESK. CDR3 size: 16 residues. The DNA of the CDR3 is TGTGCCAGCAGCCAATACGGACAGGGAGTTCTTTCACCCCTCCACTTT. Translating it yields CASSQYGQGVLSPLHF.

The V and J genes are TRBV15 and TRBJ1-5, with 8 bases that match TRBD1. This CDR3 region has 15 residues. CDR1 and CDR2 from the germline V gene are LNHNV and YYDKDF (reference sequence). V lost 5 bases and J lost 4; bases outside the gene matches: 7. CDR3 loop: CATSGQGLGNQPQHF. The CDR3 DNA reads as TGTGCCACCAGCGGACAGGGTCTGGGAAATCAGCCCCAGCATTTT.

The V gene is TRBV7-2, the J gene TRBJ2-2; D ambiguous. Germline V gives CDR1 SGHTA, CDR2 FQGNSA. With 2 bases removed from V and 5 bases from J, the gap between germline ends came to 12 bases. This CDR3 is 15 amino acids long. The CDR3 DNA reads as TGTGCCAGCAGCTTAATGATATGGCAAACCGGGGAGCTGTTTTTT. It specifies CASSLMIWQTGELFF.

This clone occurred once. The rearrangement uses TRBV19 and TRBJ1-1; D ambiguous. Looked up from germline, CDR1 is LNHDA and CDR2 is SQIVND (reference sequence). Trimming cost V 1 base and J 1 base, with 10 bases left between them. The CDR3 is 15 residues long. As DNA, the CDR3 is TGTGCCAGTAGTATAGGGGGAATACAGAACACTGAAGCTTTCTTT. This translates into CASSIGGIQNTEAFF.

The chain uses TRBV6-5 and TRBJ2-5; D is unclear. Germline-derived CDR1 and CDR2 are MNHEY and SVGAGI. There are 14 residues in the CDR3. With 6 bases removed from V and 0 bases from J, the gap between germline ends came to 11 bases. This CDR3 reads CASSILRNQETQYF. The CDR3 DNA is TGTGCCAGCAGCATACTGAGGAACCAAGAGACCCAGTACTTC.

The genes are TRBV2 and TRBJ2-5, with D perhaps matching TRBD2 (7 bases). Germline CDR1 reads SNHLY; CDR2 reads FYNNEI. This CDR3 spans 14 amino acids. Trimming took off 5 bases at V and 1 base at J, with 11 bases between the two ends. CDR3 sequence reads: CASSRRGGQETQYF. CDR3 nucleotide sequence: TGTGCCAGCAGTCGAAGGGGGGGCCAAGAGACCCAGTACTTC.

The chain couples TRBV5-1 to TRBJ2-1; 10 nucleotides line up with TRBD2. J was trimmed by 6 bases and V by 4 bases; bases with no gene match: 7. The germline CDR1 and CDR2 sequences are SGHRS and YFSETQ. CDR3 length: 15 residues. CDR3 in amino acids: CASSNERGGLNEQFF. The CDR3 bases are TGCGCCAGCAGCAACGAGCGGGGGGGCCTCAATGAGCAGTTCTTC.

V usage is TRBV3-1 (or the pseudogene TRBV3-2) and J usage is TRBJ1-5; D is uncertain. The CDR3 sequence is 12 residues long. V was shortened by 2 bases and J by 9 bases, with 8 bases between the two germline ends. In germline, CDR1 is LGHDT, CDR2 YNNKEL (reference sequence). CDR3 in amino acids: CASSQRYGPQHF. The CDR3, as DNA: TGTGCCAGCAGCCAAAGATATGGGCCCCAGCATTTT.

The V and J genes are TRBV5-5 and TRBJ1-5, with D unclear. Germline CDR1 and CDR2: SGHKS and YYEKEE (reference sequence). The CDR3 extends over 14 amino acids. V shed 4 bases and J shed 5 bases, with 13 bases lying between them. CDR3 amino acids: CASSPGLSDQPQHF. In DNA form, the CDR3 reads TGTGCCAGCAGCCCCGGCCTTTCCGATCAGCCCCAGCATTTT.

As DNA, the CDR3 is TGTGCCAGCAGCTCCCCCCGGGGGAGGACTGAAGCTTTCTTT. Its protein product is CASSSPRGRTEAFF. The V gene is TRBV7-9, the J gene TRBJ1-1; maybe TRBD1 (5 bases). This CDR3 is built from 14 residues. V was shortened by 4 bases and J by 5 bases, with 14 bases between the two germline ends. From germline, CDR1 is SEHNR and CDR2 FQNEAQ (reference sequence).

This chain uses TRBV7-6 with TRBJ2-5, with D possibly called TRBD1 or TRBD2 (5 bases each). The germline V gene has CDR1 SGHVS and CDR2 FNYEAQ. There are 14 residues in the CDR3. Trimming removed 5 bases from V and 1 base from J, with 11 bases in between. For the CDR3, the DNA is TGTGCCAGCAGCCAAGGGACGGCCCAAGAGACCCAGTACTTC. It codes for CASSQGTAQETQYF.

This chain joins TRBV5-1 and TRBJ2-1, with 8 bases aligning to TRBD1. The J segment lost 8 bases and the V segment lost 4 bases, leaving 8 bases of the junction unmatched. Germline V lookup: CDR1 SGHRS, CDR2 YFSETQ. This CDR3 comprises 14 residues. The chain's CDR3 is CASSQGAFWDEQFF. The CDR3 region has the DNA TGCGCCAGCAGCCAGGGGGCATTTTGGGATGAGCAGTTCTTC.

The gene calls are TRBV7-9 and TRBJ2-5; 7 bases map to TRBD2. The germline V gene encodes CDR1 SEHNR and CDR2 FQNEAQ (reference sequence). CDR3 size: 15 residues. Trimming at V came to 3 bases and at J to 1 base, leaving 5 bases not matched to a gene. CDR3 bases: TGTGCCAGCAGCTTTCAGCGGGGCCTCCAAGAGACCCAGTACTTC. Translating gives CASSFQRGLQETQYF.

This clone is a singleton in its sample. This chain joins TRBV3-1 (or the pseudogene TRBV3-2) and TRBJ1-2, with 8 bases lining up with TRBD1. This CDR3 is built from 15 residues. Germline V gene data show CDR1 as LGHDT and CDR2 as YNNKEL (reference sequence). The J segment lost 4 bases and the V segment lost 5 bases, leaving 9 bases of the junction unmatched. DNA for the CDR3: TGTGCCAGCAGCGGGACAGGACTCTCGATCTATGGCTACACCTTC. It translates to CASSGTGLSIYGYTF.

With regard to this clone: Other DNA sequences within the sample encode an identical CDR3. The chain recombines TRBV12-3 or TRBV12-4 with TRBJ2-5; the D is unclear. The CDR3 totals 11 residues. Trimming shortened V by 2 bases and J by 4 bases, and 2 bases separated the two germline ends. CDR3 coding DNA: TGTGCCAGCAGTTTACGAGAGACCCAGTACTTC. Its translation: CASSLRETQYF.

V and J are TRBV3-1 (or the pseudogene TRBV3-2) and TRBJ1-1; D not resolved. The CDR3 has 14 residues. The germline CDR1 and CDR2 sequences are LGHDT and YNNKEL (reference sequence). V lost 0 bases and J 2 bases, leaving 7 bases between the germline ends. The CDR3 coding sequence is TGTGCCAGCAGCCAAGATGAGCAAAACACTGAAGCTTTCTTT. Its protein is CASSQDEQNTEAFF.

CDR3 sequence reads: CASSGEYGTQYF. The CDR3 DNA reads as TGTGCCAGCAGCGGGGAGTACGGTACGCAGTATTTT. V gene TRBV6-5 combines with J gene TRBJ2-3; TRBD2 might be the D (5 bases). The V end lost 6 bases, the J end lost 8 bases, and 12 bases lay between the germline ends. Germline loops: CDR1 MNHEY, CDR2 SVGAGI. This CDR3 comprises 12 residues.

V is TRBV12-5 and J is TRBJ1-5; TRBD1 is a possible D gene (5 bases). Germline CDR1 is LGHNT and CDR2 is FRNRAP. V lost 7 bases to trimming and J lost 7 bases, with 11 bases between them. The CDR3 runs to 12 residues. The CDR3 is CASARDGQPQHF. The CDR3 coding sequence is TGTGCTAGTGCCCGGGACGGGCAGCCCCAGCATTTT.

This rearrangement joins TRBV5-6 to TRBJ1-6; 8 bases map to TRBD1. V lost 4 bases to trimming and J lost 7 bases; unmatched junction nucleotides: 7. The CDR3 spans 15 residues. Germline V CDR1 and CDR2: SGHDT, YYEEEE. The chain's CDR3 is CASSPSDRGNSPLHF. As DNA, the CDR3 is TGTGCCAGCAGCCCCTCTGACAGGGGAAATTCACCCCTCCACTTT.

The V and J genes are TRBV9 and TRBJ2-3, with D unclear. Trimming took 0 bases from V and 5 from J, leaving 10 bases between them. This CDR3 comprises 14 residues. The germline V gene encodes CDR1 SGDLS and CDR2 YYNGEE. The CDR3 loop reads CASSVGAGKDTQYF. CDR3 DNA: TGTGCCAGCAGCGTAGGAGCTGGAAAAGATACGCAGTATTTT. Combining the CDR3 with reference TRBV9 and TRBJ2-3 gives the whole variable domain DSGVTQTPKHLITATGQRVTLRCSPRSGDLSVYWYQQSLDQGLQFLIQYYNGEERAKGNILERFSAQQFPDLHSELNLSSLELGDSALYFCASSVGAGKDTQYFGPGTRLTVL.

The sample holds one count of this clone. The chain recombines TRBV28 with TRBJ1-1; no clear D. Between the trimmed V and J ends, which lost 1 base and 4 bases, there was a span of 13 bases. Looked up from germline, CDR1 is MDHEN and CDR2 is SYDVKM. The CDR3 has 15 amino acids. CDR3 in amino acids: CASSLYAPLGTEAFF. The CDR3 coding sequence is TGTGCCAGCAGTTTATACGCTCCCCTGGGCACTGAAGCTTTCTTT.

The chain has TRBV7-6 and TRBJ2-3; 8 bases map to TRBD2. The V gene end was trimmed by 2 bases and the J gene end by 6 bases; junction bases not matched to a gene: 13. This CDR3 contains 17 residues. Germline lookup yields CDR1 SGHVS and CDR2 FNYEAQ. The CDR3 protein is CASSLLTGGTPFDTQYF. CDR3 nucleotides: TGTGCCAGCAGCTTATTAACGGGGGGGACTCCCTTTGATACGCAGTATTTT.

This chain joins TRBV19 and TRBJ1-1, with 7 bases identical to TRBD1. CDR3 length: 15 residues. V was pared by 5 bases and J by 2 bases, with 8 bases of the junction left unmatched. In germline, CDR1 is LNHDA, CDR2 SQIVND (reference sequence). CDR3 region: CASSGPGTANTEAFF. As DNA, the CDR3 is TGTGCCAGTAGTGGACCCGGGACAGCCAACACTGAAGCTTTCTTT.

The rearrangement joins TRBV3-1 (or the pseudogene TRBV3-2) to TRBJ1-4, with 7 bases identical to TRBD1. J gave up 0 bases and V 8 bases, and 6 bases lay outside the gene matches. The CDR3 length is 15 residues. In germline, CDR1 is LGHDT, CDR2 YNNKEL (reference sequence). CDR3 in DNA: TGTGCCAGCTCGGACAGGATTGCAACTAATGAAAAACTGTTTTTT. It yields the protein CASSDRIATNEKLFF.

The V gene is TRBV7-9, the J gene TRBJ1-1; the D gene is possibly TRBD1 (6 bases). The germline V gene encodes CDR1 SEHNR and CDR2 FQNEAQ (reference sequence). The CDR3 covers 15 residues. Trimming shortened V by 1 base and J by 8 bases, and 17 bases separated the two germline ends. The CDR3 DNA follows: TGTGCCAGCAGCTTAGTAAAATCGTTTGGGACAGAAGCTTTCTTT. Translating it yields CASSLVKSFGTEAFF.

The chain joins TRBV2 to TRBJ1-2, with 8 bases fitting TRBD1. The CDR3 totals 15 residues. V lost 6 bases to trimming and J lost 8 bases; unmatched junction nucleotides: 14. Germline-derived CDR1 and CDR2 are SNHLY and FYNNEI. The CDR3 here is CASRDPGTGDGGYTF. DNA for the CDR3: TGTGCCAGCAGAGATCCCGGGACAGGCGATGGCGGCTACACCTTC.

This sequence joins TRBV6-1 and TRBJ2-5; TRBD1 might be the D (6 bases). CDR1 is MNHNS, CDR2 SASEGT, per germline. CDR3 size: 15 residues. V was cut by 0 bases and J by 2 bases, with 10 bases left in between. CDR3 in DNA: TGTGCCAGCAGTGAAGCAGCAGGGGCTCAAGAGACCCAGTACTTC. As protein: CASSEAAGAQETQYF.